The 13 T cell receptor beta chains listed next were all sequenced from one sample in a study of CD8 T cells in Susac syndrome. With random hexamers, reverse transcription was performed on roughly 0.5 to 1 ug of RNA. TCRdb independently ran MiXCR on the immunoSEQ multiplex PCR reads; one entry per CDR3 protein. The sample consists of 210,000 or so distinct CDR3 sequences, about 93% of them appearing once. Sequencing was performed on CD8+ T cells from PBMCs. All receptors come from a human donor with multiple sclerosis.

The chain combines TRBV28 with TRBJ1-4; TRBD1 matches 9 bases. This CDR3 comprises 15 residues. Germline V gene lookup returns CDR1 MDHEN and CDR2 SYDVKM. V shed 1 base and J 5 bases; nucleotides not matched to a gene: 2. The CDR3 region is CASSLSTGGNEKLFF. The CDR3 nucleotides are TGTGCCAGCAGTTTATCGACAGGGGGAAATGAAAAACTGTTTTTT. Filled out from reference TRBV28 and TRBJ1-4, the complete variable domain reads DVKVTQSSRYLVKRTGEKVFLECVQDMDHENMFWYRQDPGLGLRLIYFSYDVKMKEKGDIPEGYSVSREKKERFSLILESASTNQTSMYLCASSLSTGGNEKLFFGSGTQLSVL.

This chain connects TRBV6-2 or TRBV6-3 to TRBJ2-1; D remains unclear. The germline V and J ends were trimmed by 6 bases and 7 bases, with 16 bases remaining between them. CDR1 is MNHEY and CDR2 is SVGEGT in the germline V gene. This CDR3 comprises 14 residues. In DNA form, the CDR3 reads TGTGCCAGCAGCCCAGACCCCCATCCTAATGAGCAGTTCTTC. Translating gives CASSPDPHPNEQFF.

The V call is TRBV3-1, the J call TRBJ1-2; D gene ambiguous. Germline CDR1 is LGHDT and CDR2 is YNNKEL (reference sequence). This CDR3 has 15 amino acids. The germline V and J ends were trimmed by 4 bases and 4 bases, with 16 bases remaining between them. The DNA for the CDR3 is TGTGCCAGCAGCCGTCCGGGCGTGGGGAGCTATGGCTACACCTTC. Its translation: CASSRPGVGSYGYTF.

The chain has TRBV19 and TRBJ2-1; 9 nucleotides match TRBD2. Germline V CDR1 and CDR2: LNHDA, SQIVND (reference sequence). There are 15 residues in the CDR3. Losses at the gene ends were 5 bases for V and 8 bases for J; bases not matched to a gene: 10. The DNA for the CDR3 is TGTGCCAGTAGTGAAGCGACTAGCGGTTGGTATGAGCAGTTCTTC. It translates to CASSEATSGWYEQFF.

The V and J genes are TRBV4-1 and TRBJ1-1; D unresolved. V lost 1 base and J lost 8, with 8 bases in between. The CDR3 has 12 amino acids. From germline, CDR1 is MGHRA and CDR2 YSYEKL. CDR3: CASSQGAGEAFF. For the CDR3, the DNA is TGCGCCAGCAGCCAAGGGGCGGGGGAAGCTTTCTTT.

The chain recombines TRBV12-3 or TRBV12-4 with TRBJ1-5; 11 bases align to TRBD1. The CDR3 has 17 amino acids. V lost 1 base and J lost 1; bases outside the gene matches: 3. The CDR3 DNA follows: TGTGCCAGCAGTTTAGGGGACAGGGGGTCGAGCAATCAGCCCCAGCATTTT. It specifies CASSLGDRGSSNQPQHF.

CDR3 sequence: CASSLGAWYRTGTENYGYTF. CDR3 nucleotides: TGTGCCAGCAGCTTGGGCGCGTGGTACAGGACCGGGACCGAAAACTATGGCTACACCTTC. The chain couples TRBV5-4 to TRBJ1-2, with a tentative D call TRBD1 (5 bases). CDR3 length equals 20 residues. The germline gives CDR1 SGHNT, CDR2 YYREEE (reference sequence). V gave up 0 bases and J gave up 2 bases, with 26 bases separating them.

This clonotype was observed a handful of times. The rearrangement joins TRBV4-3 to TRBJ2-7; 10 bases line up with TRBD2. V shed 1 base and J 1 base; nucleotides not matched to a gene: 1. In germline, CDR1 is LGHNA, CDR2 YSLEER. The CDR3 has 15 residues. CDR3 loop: CASSQGAGGSYEQYF. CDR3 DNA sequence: TGCGCCAGCAGCCAAGGAGCGGGAGGGTCCTACGAGCAGTACTTC.

Written as DNA, the CDR3 is TGCGCCAGCAGCTTGAACCGGGGGCTCGTGAACACTGAAGCTTTCTTT. Its protein product is CASSLNRGLVNTEAFF. The chain links TRBV5-1 to TRBJ1-1, with D possibly matching TRBD1 (6 bases). Germline loops: CDR1 SGHRS, CDR2 YFSETQ. The germline V and J ends were trimmed by 1 base and 0 bases, with 13 bases remaining between them. The CDR3 loop spans 16 amino acids.

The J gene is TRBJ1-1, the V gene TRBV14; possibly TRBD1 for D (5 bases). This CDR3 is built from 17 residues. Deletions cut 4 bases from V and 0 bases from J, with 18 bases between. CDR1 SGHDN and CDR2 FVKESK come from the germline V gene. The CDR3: CASSPKTLGRVNTEAFF. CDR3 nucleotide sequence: TGTGCCAGCAGCCCGAAAACCCTGGGGCGAGTGAACACTGAAGCTTTCTTT.

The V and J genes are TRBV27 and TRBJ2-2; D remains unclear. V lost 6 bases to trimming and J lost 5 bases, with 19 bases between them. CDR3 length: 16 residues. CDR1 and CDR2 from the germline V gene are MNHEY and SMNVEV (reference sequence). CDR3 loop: CASRHGERAETGELFF. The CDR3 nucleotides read TGTGCCAGCAGGCATGGGGAAAGGGCTGAGACCGGGGAGCTGTTTTTT.

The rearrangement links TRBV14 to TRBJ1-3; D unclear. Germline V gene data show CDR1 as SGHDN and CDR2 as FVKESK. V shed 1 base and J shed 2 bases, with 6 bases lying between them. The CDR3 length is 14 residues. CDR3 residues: CASSQGFAGNTIYF. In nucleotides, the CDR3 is TGTGCCAGCAGCCAAGGGTTCGCTGGAAACACCATATATTTT.

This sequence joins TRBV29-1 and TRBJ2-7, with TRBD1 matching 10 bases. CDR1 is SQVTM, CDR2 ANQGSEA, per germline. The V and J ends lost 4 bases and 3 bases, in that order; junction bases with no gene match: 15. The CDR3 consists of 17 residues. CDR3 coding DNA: TGCAGCGTTGTTCCAACTGATGGGGACAGGGGTAACTACGAGCAGTACTTC. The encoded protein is CSVVPTDGDRGNYEQYF.